This T cell receptor (beta chain) was retrieved from a study of control samples from healthy donors and cancer patients. Data came from immunoSEQ multiplex PCR; TCRdb stores just in-frame clones and leaves some out. The repertoire holds 120,000 to 150,000 clones, with around 85% as singletons. Only one count was recorded for this clone. Mismatch with germline at one junction end may stem from a read error. Per the germline V gene, CDR1 is LNHDA and CDR2 is SQIVND (reference sequence). This CDR3 contains 13 residues. The sample consisted of blood. The clonotype comes from a woman aged 25-40 years in good health. The chain employs TRBV19 and TRBJ2-1, with TRBD1 matching 10 bases. The DNA for the CDR3 is TGTGCCAGTAGTATCCAGGACAGGGGGGATCTTGTCTTC. Its protein is CASSIQDRGDLVF.